The 30 T cell receptor beta chains listed next were all sequenced from one sample in a study of naive and memory T cell subsets. Their antigens remain unidentified. Study outcomes and limitations: Possibly reflecting memory cells re-expressing CD45RA, a few larger clonotypes occurred in naive repertoires, especially CD8.

An equimolar mix of two oligonucleotides served as the beta constant-region primer for TRBC1 and TRBC2. Four rounds of PCR amplified the ligated cDNA using nested alpha and beta constant-region primers plus SP2. TCRdb used MiXCR to reprocess the UMI-ligation and nested PCR reads, holding one entry per CDR3 protein. The table has roughly 150,000 distinct CDR3 sequences, roughly 23% seen once. The sample taken for sequencing was naive CD4+ T cells from blood. Receptor source: a human donor in good health.

This clonotype has at least ten counts. This chain uses TRBV29-1 with TRBJ2-5, with 7 bases fitting TRBD2. Germline V gene sequence: CDR1 SQVTM, CDR2 ANQGSEA. V was pared by 7 bases and J by 0 bases, with 17 bases of the junction left unmatched. The CDR3 has 17 amino acids. The DNA for the CDR3 is TGCAGCGCCACTAAAACTCAGACTAGCTATTACCAAGAGACCCAGTACTTC. This codes for CSATKTQTSYYQETQYF. The full variable domain, with the rest looked up from reference TRBV29-1 and TRBJ2-5, is SAVISQKPSRDICQRGTSLTIQCQVDSQVTMMFWYRQQPGQSLTLIATANQGSEATYESGFVIDKFPISRPNLTFSTLTVSNMSPEDSSIYLCSATKTQTSYYQETQYFGPGTRLLVL.

The chain is built from TRBV20-1 and TRBJ1-2; D remains unclear. Trimming removed 3 bases from V and 6 bases from J, with 11 bases in between. Germline V gives CDR1 DFQATT, CDR2 SNEGSKA (reference sequence). The length of the CDR3 is 12 residues. The CDR3 DNA reads as TGCAGTGCTAGTTCACTGGGTGATGGCTACACCTTC. Translating gives CSASSLGDGYTF.

V and J are TRBV29-1 and TRBJ1-2; 8 bases are shared with TRBD1. In germline, CDR1 is SQVTM, CDR2 ANQGSEA. This CDR3 contains 12 residues. Unmatched junction bases numbered 8, after V lost 6 bases and J lost 8 bases. Here the CDR3 DNA reads TGCAGCGTGGCCGGACAGGGAGAGGGCTACACCTTC. This gives the protein CSVAGQGEGYTF.

This clonotype has a handful of counts. The J gene is TRBJ2-4, the V gene TRBV20-1; D is unclear. From germline, CDR1 is DFQATT and CDR2 SNEGSKA (reference sequence). This CDR3 comprises 16 residues. V lost 1 base to trimming and J lost 0 bases, with 13 bases between them. The CDR3 loop reads CSARGPSGLAKNIQYF. The CDR3 coding sequence is TGCAGTGCTAGAGGCCCCTCTGGCTTAGCCAAAAACATTCAGTACTTC.

This chain links TRBV5-1 with TRBJ2-4, with a weak D call TRBD2 (5 bases). The CDR3 is 14 amino acids. The germline CDR1 and CDR2 sequences are SGHRS and YFSETQ. Trimming shortened V by 9 bases and J by 0 bases, and 13 bases separated the two germline ends. DNA of the CDR3: TGCGCCAATGGAGAGGGCTTAGCCAAAAACATTCAGTACTTC. Protein: CANGEGLAKNIQYF.

The gene calls are TRBV18 and TRBJ2-5, with D uncertain. Trimming removed 2 bases from V and 5 bases from J, with 6 bases in between. The CDR3 loop spans 12 amino acids. Germline V CDR1 and CDR2: KGHSH, LQKENI. The CDR3 here is CASSPLGETQYF. As DNA, the CDR3 is TGTGCCAGCTCACCATTAGGCGAGACCCAGTACTTC.

A few counts support this clonotype. CDR3 sequence (DNA): TGCAGCATCAATAGGGGTACGGAGACCCAGTACTTC. Its translation is CSINRGTETQYF. V is TRBV29-1 and J is TRBJ2-5; weak D call: TRBD1 (5 bases). The germline CDR1 and CDR2 sequences are SQVTM and ANQGSEA. V lost 8 bases, J lost 5 bases, and 15 bases lay in between. The CDR3 length is 12 residues.

This clonotype occurred a few times. The CDR3 DNA reads TGCGCCAGTCCCGGGGGGCAGGCCCAAAATCAGCCCCAGCATTTT. The encoded protein is CASPGGQAQNQPQHF. The genes are TRBV23-1 and TRBJ1-5; D might be TRBD1 (6 bases). Being an ORF, TRBV23-1 has a function that is uncertain. The CDR3 has 15 residues. V lost 9 bases and J 4 bases, leaving 19 bases between the germline ends.

The chain combines TRBV29-1 with TRBJ2-1; 12 bases are shared with TRBD2. The CDR3 contains 14 residues. V lost 4 bases to trimming and J lost 9 bases; unmatched junction nucleotides: 7. CDR1 is SQVTM and CDR2 is ANQGSEA in the germline V gene. The CDR3 reads CSVGRTSGRSEQFF. In nucleotides, the CDR3 is TGCAGCGTTGGGAGAACTAGCGGGAGGAGTGAGCAGTTCTTC.

J is TRBJ1-1 and V is TRBV19; 7 bases are a match to TRBD1. The germline V gene has CDR1 LNHDA and CDR2 SQIVND (reference sequence). The CDR3 is 15 amino acids. Trimming cost V 5 bases and J 1 base; bases outside gene matches: 7. The DNA of the CDR3 is TGTGCCAGTAGTCCCAGGGACAGCCGGAACACTGAAGCTTTCTTT. Amino acids: CASSPRDSRNTEAFF.

This clonotype was observed a few times. The chain has TRBV12-3 or TRBV12-4 and TRBJ2-7, with 9 bases matching TRBD1. Trimming cost V 8 bases and J 4 bases; bases outside gene matches: 9. CDR3 length equals 14 residues. The CDR3 nucleotides are TGTGCCAGCCGCGACAGGGGGTCCCTATACGAGCAGTACTTC. Protein: CASRDRGSLYEQYF.

The chain combines TRBV6-5 with TRBJ2-7; D is uncertain. The V gene lost 2 bases and the J gene lost 1 base, with 6 bases spanning the gap. The length of the CDR3 is 13 residues. Germline-derived CDR1 and CDR2 are MNHEY and SVGAGI. CDR3 coding DNA: TGTGCCAGCAGTTACCTTGGTTCCTACGAGCAGTACTTC. Protein product: CASSYLGSYEQYF.

This clonotype was counted between two and nine times. The gene calls are TRBV7-2 and TRBJ2-2; D might be TRBD1 (6 bases). V lost 6 bases and J lost 6, with 17 bases in between. Germline V gene data show CDR1 as SGHTA and CDR2 as FQGNSA. There are 15 residues in the CDR3. The chain's CDR3 is CASRLVGQGSGELFF. CDR3 bases: TGTGCCAGCAGACTCGTAGGCCAGGGGTCCGGGGAGCTGTTTTTT. The full variable domain, with the rest looked up from reference TRBV7-2 and TRBJ2-2, is GAGVSQSPSNKVTEKGKDVELRCDPISGHTALYWYRQSLGQGLEFLIYFQGNSAPDKSGLPSDRFSAERTGGSVSTLTIQRTQQEDSAVYLCASRLVGQGSGELFFGEGSRLTVL.

The gene calls are TRBV18 and TRBJ1-5; 9 bases match TRBD1. V was clipped by 6 bases and J by 5 bases; unmatched bases: 5. This CDR3 spans 14 amino acids. CDR1 and CDR2 (germline): KGHSH, LQKENI. CDR3 loop: CASSRDRDYQPQHF. CDR3 sequence (DNA): TGTGCCAGCTCTCGGGACAGGGACTATCAGCCCCAGCATTTT.

The chain employs TRBV7-9 and TRBJ1-2; maybe TRBD1 (6 bases). The V gene's germline CDR1 is SEHNR and CDR2 FQNEAQ (reference sequence). Trimming pared 5 bases from V and 0 bases from J, leaving 13 bases between. This CDR3 has 15 residues. The CDR3 is CASSATGIANYGYTF. DNA for the CDR3: TGTGCCAGCAGCGCCACAGGGATAGCTAACTATGGCTACACCTTC. Complete variable domain (other parts from reference TRBV7-9 and TRBJ1-2): DTGVSQNPRHKITKRGQNVTFRCDPISEHNRLYWYRQTLGQGPEFLTYFQNEAQLEKSRLLSDRFSAERPKGSFSTLEIQRTEQGDSAMYLCASSATGIANYGYTFGSGTRLTVV.

V usage is TRBV6-1 and J usage is TRBJ2-2; D gene unclear. The CDR3 runs 13 residues. Per the germline V gene, CDR1 is MNHNS and CDR2 is SASEGT. Trimming pared 7 bases from V and 3 bases from J, leaving 9 bases between. The CDR3 protein is CASTVDYTGELFF. In DNA, the CDR3 is TGTGCCAGCACCGTAGATTACACCGGGGAGCTGTTTTTT.

J is TRBJ2-1 and V is TRBV11-2; no clear D gene. Germline V gives CDR1 SGHAT, CDR2 FQNNGV. The CDR3 has 15 amino acids. The V gene lost 0 bases and the J gene lost 4 bases, with 10 bases spanning the gap. The CDR3 bases are TGTGCCAGCAGCTTAGATGGCGCCAGGTACAATGAGCAGTTCTTC. It is translated as CASSLDGARYNEQFF.

The rearrangement links TRBV12-3 or TRBV12-4 to TRBJ1-1, with 7 nucleotides matching TRBD1. After removal of 8 bases from V and 0 bases from J, the junction contained 6 bases not matched to a gene. The CDR3 length is 14 residues. The CDR3 DNA reads TGTGCCAGCGGGTACAGGGGAATGAACACTGAAGCTTTCTTT. It translates to CASGYRGMNTEAFF.

There are a few counts of this clonotype. The chain recombines TRBV28 with TRBJ2-5; 7 bases fit TRBD1. The length of the CDR3 is 16 residues. The germline CDR1 and CDR2 sequences are MDHEN and SYDVKM. Trimming took 5 bases from V and 2 from J; bases not matched to a gene: 11. CDR3 amino acids: CASSRPGTANQETQYF. CDR3 bases: TGTGCCAGCAGTCGGCCCGGGACAGCAAATCAAGAGACCCAGTACTTC.

J is TRBJ1-4 and V is TRBV5-6; a possible D gene is TRBD1 (5 bases). The V end was cut by 4 bases, the J end by 7 bases, with 17 bases between. The CDR3 runs to 15 residues. Germline loops: CDR1 SGHDT, CDR2 YYEEEE. The CDR3 coding sequence is TGTGCCAGCAGCCAAAGGGGCCGAGGAGGTGAAAAACTGTTTTTT. It specifies CASSQRGRGGEKLFF.

This chain uses TRBV20-1 with TRBJ1-2; D gene uncertain. V lost 4 bases, J lost 3 bases, and 12 bases lay in between. CDR1 DFQATT and CDR2 SNEGSKA come from the germline V gene (reference sequence). The CDR3 sequence is 13 residues long. CDR3 in DNA: TGCAGTGCTAATAACGAAGGCGACTATGGCTACACCTTC. As protein: CSANNEGDYGYTF.

This chain connects TRBV3-1 to TRBJ2-1; 9 bases map to TRBD2. V gave up 1 base and J gave up 8 bases; unmatched junction bases: 9. CDR1 and CDR2 from the germline V gene are LGHDT and YNNKEL (reference sequence). This CDR3 spans 16 amino acids. The CDR3 here is CASSQGMAGGPYEQFF. The CDR3 nucleotides are TGTGCCAGCAGCCAAGGCATGGCGGGAGGGCCGTATGAGCAGTTCTTC.

A few counts support this clonotype. The chain combines TRBV6-5 with TRBJ1-6; possibly TRBD1 for D (5 bases). Germline-derived CDR1 and CDR2 are MNHEY and SVGAGI. V was trimmed by 0 bases and J by 9 bases, leaving 15 bases between them. This CDR3 has 16 amino acids. CDR3 sequence reads: CASSYSAGPRISPLHF. As DNA, the CDR3 is TGTGCCAGCAGTTACTCGGCGGGACCTCGGATTTCACCCCTCCACTTT.

The CDR3 region has the DNA TGCGCCAGCAGCTTGGTCGGCGGTGCGAGCTCCTACAATGAGCAGTTCTTC. Protein: CASSLVGGASSYNEQFF. This chain uses TRBV5-1 with TRBJ2-1, with D hard to call. Looked up from germline, CDR1 is SGHRS and CDR2 is YFSETQ. V lost 0 bases and J lost 0, with 13 bases in between. This CDR3 is 17 amino acids long.

This rearrangement joins TRBV5-1 to TRBJ2-3; D uncertain. The CDR3 contains 14 residues. The ends were cut back, 4 bases at V and 4 bases at J, with 13 bases in the middle. Germline CDR1 is SGHRS and CDR2 is YFSETQ. DNA for the CDR3: TGCGCCAGCAGCCAACAACTGCCTGCAGATACGCAGTATTTT. Protein product: CASSQQLPADTQYF. Full variable domain (remainder filled in from reference TRBV5-1 and TRBJ2-3): KAGVTQTPRYLIKTRGQQVTLSCSPISGHRSVSWYQQTPGQGLQFLFEYFSETQRNKGNFPGRFSGRQFSNSRSEMNVSTLELGDSALYLCASSQQLPADTQYFGPGTRLTVL.

This clonotype occurred a few times. The gene calls are TRBV7-9 and TRBJ1-1; D is uncertain. The CDR3 runs to 14 residues. Germline CDR1 reads SEHNR; CDR2 reads FQNEAQ (reference sequence). Trimming left V 1 base short and J 6 bases short, with 12 bases between. This CDR3 reads CASSLDEVLSEAFF. CDR3 nucleotide sequence: TGTGCCAGCAGCTTAGACGAGGTACTGTCTGAAGCTTTCTTT.

This clonotype was seen more than once but under ten times. This chain links TRBV20-1 with TRBJ2-3; 8 bases align to TRBD1. J gave up 3 bases and V 6 bases, and 5 bases lay outside the gene matches. The CDR3 has 13 residues. CDR1 DFQATT and CDR2 SNEGSKA come from the germline V gene (reference sequence). The CDR3 DNA reads as TGCAGTGCAACGACAGGGGTAACAGATACGCAGTATTTT. It encodes CSATTGVTDTQYF.

This clonotype was counted many times. V and J are TRBV6-1 and TRBJ2-1, with a tentative D call TRBD1 (5 bases). V was cut by 4 bases and J by 7 bases, with 5 bases left in between. This CDR3 comprises 11 residues. Per germline, CDR1 MNHNS and CDR2 SASEGT. The CDR3 sequence: CASSGTNEQFF. CDR3 nucleotide sequence: TGTGCCAGCAGTGGGACAAATGAGCAGTTCTTC.

The V gene is TRBV7-6, the J gene TRBJ2-7; 7 bases align to TRBD1. The CDR3 runs 14 residues. V lost 1 base and J lost 6; bases outside the gene matches: 6. Germline V CDR1 and CDR2: SGHVS, FNYEAQ. CDR3 loop: CASSLDQGVSEQYF. The CDR3 bases are TGTGCCAGCAGCTTAGATCAGGGGGTAAGCGAGCAGTACTTC.

This clonotype was observed at least ten times. J is TRBJ1-1 and V is TRBV7-8; possibly TRBD1 for D (6 bases). V was shortened by 9 bases and J by 1 base, with 15 bases between the two germline ends. CDR1 is SGHVS, CDR2 FQNEAQ, per germline. The CDR3 consists of 14 residues. The CDR3 DNA is TGTGCCAGTGTTAGGACAGAGACGAACACTGAAGCTTTCTTT. Its protein is CASVRTETNTEAFF.